The 32 T cell receptor beta chains reported below all come from one sample, sequenced in a study of CD8 T cells in Susac syndrome. RNA, at about 0.45 to 1 ug, was reverse transcribed with random hexamers. TCRdb re-called the immunoSEQ multiplex PCR reads through MiXCR, storing one row per CDR3 protein. The data show under 200,000 distinct CDR3 sequences, about 92% seen once. Sequences were obtained from CD4+ T cells from PBMCs. These receptors were collected from a human donor in good health.

The chain joins TRBV5-1 to TRBJ2-4; possible D gene TRBD2, 5 bases. With 4 bases removed from V and 8 bases from J, the gap between germline ends came to 19 bases. The CDR3 runs to 15 residues. Germline V gene sequence: CDR1 SGHRS, CDR2 YFSETQ. This CDR3 is CASSPLGGGGDIQYF. For the CDR3, the DNA is TGCGCCAGCAGCCCCTTAGGAGGCGGTGGGGACATTCAGTACTTC.

The chain uses TRBV18 and TRBJ1-1, with 7 bases aligning to TRBD1. The germline gives CDR1 KGHSH, CDR2 LQKENI. With V trimmed by 3 bases and J by 5 bases, 3 bases remained unmatched. This CDR3 spans 13 amino acids. CDR3 region: CASSPGTATEAFF. CDR3 nucleotide sequence: TGTGCCAGCTCACCGGGGACAGCAACTGAAGCTTTCTTT.

The rearrangement uses TRBV20-1 and TRBJ2-3; D gene ambiguous. The CDR3 loop spans 15 amino acids. CDR1 DFQATT and CDR2 SNEGSKA come from the germline V gene (reference sequence). V gave up 2 bases and J gave up 1 base, with 13 bases separating them. CDR3: CSARRLDRGTDTQYF. The CDR3 DNA reads TGCAGTGCTAGACGACTGGACCGAGGCACAGATACGCAGTATTTT.

This clonotype has a handful of counts. The DNA of the CDR3 is TGTGCCAGCTCACCACCCTACAGCTCCTACGAGCAGTACTTC. Amino acids: CASSPPYSSYEQYF. The rearrangement joins TRBV18 to TRBJ2-7; D gene unclear. CDR1 and CDR2 from the germline V gene are KGHSH and LQKENI. The V gene lost 0 bases and the J gene lost 0 bases, with 6 bases spanning the gap. The CDR3 spans 14 residues.

V gene TRBV28 combines with J gene TRBJ2-3, with 7 bases that match TRBD1. There are 14 residues in the CDR3. With V trimmed by 8 bases and J by 3 bases, 8 bases remained unmatched. The germline V gene has CDR1 MDHEN and CDR2 SYDVKM. The CDR3 loop reads CASRTGTDTDTQYF. The CDR3 nucleotides read TGTGCCAGCCGAACGGGGACAGATACAGATACGCAGTATTTT.

The rearrangement joins TRBV20-1 to TRBJ1-3, with D uncertain. V lost 0 bases and J lost 0, with 9 bases in between. Germline-derived CDR1 and CDR2 are DFQATT and SNEGSKA (reference sequence). The CDR3 covers 15 residues. DNA of the CDR3: TGCAGTGCTAGAGATCGGAGGGCCTCTGGAAACACCATATATTTT. Its translation is CSARDRRASGNTIYF.

The V gene is TRBV6-1, the J gene TRBJ2-3; 11 positions agree with TRBD2. CDR1 and CDR2 from the germline V gene are MNHNS and SASEGT. Unmatched junction bases numbered 9, after V lost 5 bases and J lost 2 bases. The CDR3 runs to 17 residues. CDR3 residues: CASSWSASGGHTDTQYF. CDR3 bases: TGTGCCAGCAGTTGGAGCGCTAGCGGGGGGCACACAGATACGCAGTATTTT.

The chain combines TRBV6-2 or TRBV6-3 with TRBJ1-1; D is undetermined. V shed 5 bases and J shed 3 bases, with 13 bases lying between them. The germline CDR1 and CDR2 sequences are MNHEY and SVGEGT. This CDR3 has 14 residues. The CDR3 sequence is CASSIGGYDTEAFF. In DNA, the CDR3 is TGTGCCAGCAGTATAGGCGGGTACGACACTGAAGCTTTCTTT.

The chain links TRBV5-1 to TRBJ2-1; 8 bases are a match to TRBD1. Germline V gene sequence: CDR1 SGHRS, CDR2 YFSETQ. The CDR3 is 15 amino acids. Unmatched junction bases numbered 6, after V lost 3 bases and J lost 4 bases. CDR3 protein: CASSSGGLGYNEQFF. The DNA of the CDR3 is TGCGCCAGCAGCTCAGGGGGCTTAGGTTACAATGAGCAGTTCTTC.

The chain recombines TRBV24-1 with TRBJ2-1; no reliable D call. Germline V gives CDR1 KGHDR, CDR2 SFDVKD. The CDR3 is 16 residues long. Trimming took 1 base from V and 1 from J, leaving 10 bases between them. As DNA, the CDR3 is TGTGCCACCAGTGATTTAGGCCCTCGGTCCTACAATGAGCAGTTCTTC. Protein product: CATSDLGPRSYNEQFF.

This rearrangement joins TRBV25-1 to TRBJ2-5; no definite D call. The CDR3 totals 15 residues. CDR1 and CDR2 from the germline V gene are MGHDK and SYGVNS. Trimming removed 6 bases from V and 3 bases from J, with 17 bases in between. The CDR3 bases are TGTGCCAGCAGGCCTAGTCCGGGTAGAGAAGAGACCCAGTACTTC. It translates to CASRPSPGREETQYF.

CDR3 nucleotide sequence: TGTGCCACCAGCAGAGATCCCGGGACCTTTGAAGCTTTCTTT. It codes for CATSRDPGTFEAFF. The V call is TRBV15, the J call TRBJ1-1, with D tentatively TRBD1 (5 bases). The CDR3 covers 14 residues. Trimming pared 0 bases from V and 7 bases from J, leaving 12 bases between. Germline loops: CDR1 LNHNV, CDR2 YYDKDF (reference sequence).

This clonotype came up once. The chain couples TRBV6-6 to TRBJ1-3; D unclear. CDR3 length: 13 amino acids. Trimming shortened V by 6 bases and J by 7 bases, and 13 bases separated the two germline ends. Per the germline V gene, CDR1 is MNHNY and CDR2 is SVGAGI (reference sequence). This chain's CDR3 is CASRTSILNTIYF. In DNA, the CDR3 is TGTGCCAGCAGAACGTCGATCCTGAACACCATATATTTT.

The J gene is TRBJ2-1, the V gene TRBV6-2 or TRBV6-3, with a possible D match to TRBD1 (6 bases). This CDR3 has 14 residues. CDR1 is MNHEY, CDR2 SVGEGT, per germline. V was pared by 6 bases and J by 9 bases, with 18 bases between. CDR3 amino acids: CASSRTAARGEQFF. Written as DNA, the CDR3 is TGTGCCAGCAGCCGCACGGCGGCCAGGGGTGAGCAGTTCTTC.

The V and J genes are TRBV29-1 and TRBJ1-1; weak D call: TRBD1 (5 bases). Trimming stripped 7 bases from V and 2 bases from J, with 11 bases between. The CDR3 runs 12 residues. Germline V gene sequence: CDR1 SQVTM, CDR2 ANQGSEA. Here the CDR3 DNA reads TGCAGCGGTAAACAGGTAAACACTGAAGCTTTCTTT. Encoded protein: CSGKQVNTEAFF.

The rearrangement joins TRBV6-2 or TRBV6-3 to TRBJ2-5, with D uncertain. Germline CDR1 reads MNHEY; CDR2 reads SVGEGT. CDR3 size: 12 residues. V was trimmed by 4 bases and J by 4 bases, leaving 7 bases between them. CDR3 region: CASSLRRETQYF. CDR3 bases: TGTGCCAGCAGTTTGCGGCGAGAGACCCAGTACTTC.

The chain recombines TRBV4-1 with TRBJ2-2; D is unclear. V was pared by 0 bases and J by 6 bases, with 14 bases between. CDR3 length equals 16 residues. Germline V lookup: CDR1 MGHRA, CDR2 YSYEKL. CDR3 loop: CASSQDHSTPPGELFF. As DNA, the CDR3 is TGCGCCAGCAGCCAAGATCATTCCACGCCGCCCGGGGAGCTGTTTTTT.

The genes are TRBV29-1 and TRBJ2-5; possibly TRBD1 for D (6 bases). Germline V CDR1 and CDR2: SQVTM, ANQGSEA. V shed 1 base and J shed 5 bases, with 14 bases lying between them. This CDR3 has 14 residues. The CDR3 coding sequence is TGCAGCGTTGAAGGGGGGCGCGTTATTGAGACCCAGTACTTC. Protein: CSVEGGRVIETQYF.

This clonotype came up a few times. The chain uses TRBV7-9 and TRBJ2-2; D uncertain. The germline gives CDR1 SEHNR, CDR2 FQNEAQ (reference sequence). V lost 3 bases and J lost 4, with 6 bases in between. This CDR3 is 13 amino acids long. DNA of the CDR3: TGTGCCAGCAGCTTGAGTTTCACCGGGGAGCTGTTTTTT. It encodes CASSLSFTGELFF.

The V and J genes are TRBV5-4 and TRBJ1-1; D not certain. Per germline, CDR1 SGHNT and CDR2 YYREEE (reference sequence). The CDR3 runs to 15 residues. Deletions cut 2 bases from V and 0 bases from J, with 11 bases between. The CDR3 sequence is CASSFAPGLNTEAFF. Here the CDR3 DNA reads TGTGCCAGCAGCTTCGCCCCGGGATTGAACACTGAAGCTTTCTTT.

The chain combines TRBV9 with TRBJ2-1; no clear D. The germline gives CDR1 SGDLS, CDR2 YYNGEE. The V and J ends lost 0 bases and 9 bases respectively, with 16 bases between them. CDR3 size: 15 residues. Here the CDR3 DNA reads TGTGCCAGCAGCGTAGCCCCGGACCCCGACGCTGAGCAGTTCTTC. It specifies CASSVAPDPDAEQFF.

The V gene is TRBV6-1, the J gene TRBJ2-3, with D possibly TRBD1 on 6 matching bases. Germline CDR1 MNHNS, CDR2 SASEGT. Trimming removed 7 bases from V and 0 bases from J, with 11 bases in between. The CDR3 contains 14 residues. As DNA, the CDR3 is TGTGCCAGCACTCCGGGACACAGCACAGATACGCAGTATTTT. It translates to CASTPGHSTDTQYF.

J is TRBJ2-5 and V is TRBV5-4; tentatively, D is TRBD1 or TRBD2 (5 bases each). Per germline, CDR1 SGHNT and CDR2 YYREEE (reference sequence). Trimming took 4 bases from V and 4 from J, leaving 17 bases between them. The CDR3 has 15 amino acids. The CDR3 DNA is TGTGCCAGCAGCCCTCAAGGGACCACAGGAGAGACCCAGTACTTC. Translating gives CASSPQGTTGETQYF.

This sequence joins TRBV11-2 and TRBJ2-7; 11 bases map to TRBD1. The trim removed 5 bases at V and 3 bases at J, leaving 9 bases unmatched. In germline, CDR1 is SGHAT, CDR2 FQNNGV. This CDR3 region has 16 residues. The CDR3 is CASSIGPGQGDYEQYF. The CDR3 DNA follows: TGTGCCAGCAGCATAGGACCGGGACAGGGGGACTACGAGCAGTACTTC.

The chain joins TRBV6-2 or TRBV6-3 to TRBJ2-5; D is possibly TRBD2 (5 bases). Trimming removed 5 bases from V and 14 bases from J, with 18 bases in between. This CDR3 has 12 amino acids. The V gene's germline CDR1 is MNHEY and CDR2 SVGEGT. The CDR3 spells CASSPTWTFSYF. CDR3 sequence (DNA): TGTGCCAGCAGTCCTACCTGGACTTTCTCCTACTTC.

CDR3: CASSPQEGYEQYF. In DNA form, the CDR3 reads TGCGCCAGCAGCCCACAGGAGGGCTACGAGCAGTACTTC. V gene TRBV4-3 combines with J gene TRBJ2-7; D perhaps matches TRBD2 (6 bases). Germline V gene sequence: CDR1 LGHNA, CDR2 YSLEER. The CDR3 is 13 amino acids. Trimming pared 4 bases from V and 3 bases from J, leaving 10 bases between.

CDR3: CASEGGGFYGYTF. Here the CDR3 DNA reads TGTGCCAGCGAAGGGGGGGGCTTCTATGGCTACACCTTC. The chain combines TRBV28 with TRBJ1-2; possible D gene TRBD1, 6 bases. This CDR3 region has 13 residues. CDR1 MDHEN and CDR2 SYDVKM come from the germline V gene. V lost 8 bases to trimming and J lost 4 bases, with 14 bases between them.

The gene calls are TRBV24-1 and TRBJ2-3; TRBD1 agrees at 7 bases. CDR1 and CDR2 (germline): KGHDR, SFDVKD. V shed 5 bases, J shed 1 base, and the junction held 5 bases outside the gene matches. This CDR3 has 15 amino acids. CDR3 in amino acids: CATSASGTGTDTQYF. CDR3 nucleotide sequence: TGTGCCACCAGTGCCTCCGGGACAGGCACAGATACGCAGTATTTT.

The rearrangement joins TRBV6-2 or TRBV6-3 to TRBJ2-7, with a possible D match to TRBD2 (6 bases). V lost 5 bases, J lost 3 bases, and 11 bases lay in between. Germline assignment: CDR1 MNHEY and CDR2 SVGEGT. The CDR3 runs to 13 residues. The CDR3 nucleotides read TGTGCCAGCAGTCCCTATAGCGGCTACGAGCAGTACTTC. It yields the protein CASSPYSGYEQYF.

The CDR3 DNA is TGCAGTGCTACAACCGGACGTGGAGGGGCACCCCTCCACTTT. The encoded protein is CSATTGRGGAPLHF. The V call is TRBV20-1, the J call TRBJ1-6, with TRBD1 as a possible D gene (5 bases). The length of the CDR3 is 14 residues. V was trimmed by 4 bases and J by 11 bases, leaving 18 bases between them. Germline V gene data show CDR1 as DFQATT and CDR2 as SNEGSKA (reference sequence).

The chain combines TRBV19 with TRBJ2-1, with D perhaps TRBD1 (5 bases). V was trimmed by 6 bases and J by 1 base, leaving 16 bases between them. This CDR3 is built from 16 residues. Germline values: CDR1 LNHDA, CDR2 SQIVND (reference sequence). CDR3 sequence reads: CASRTFQGSSYNEQFF. The DNA of the CDR3 is TGTGCCAGTAGGACTTTTCAGGGTAGTTCCTACAATGAGCAGTTCTTC.

This clonotype was picked up one time. The genes are TRBV20-1 and TRBJ2-1; D ambiguous. V shed 3 bases and J shed 2 bases, with 8 bases lying between them. Germline V CDR1 and CDR2: DFQATT, SNEGSKA (reference sequence). There are 13 residues in the CDR3. The CDR3 coding sequence is TGCAGTGCTAGGGCAGGAGCCTACAATGAGCAGTTCTTC. Protein product: CSARAGAYNEQFF.